This T cell receptor beta chain stems from a study of T cell responses to AZD1222 COVID-19 vaccine. Overall study results and limits: Spike was spanned by vaccine-associated CD4 TCRs, with dominance at 160-218 and 743-854. Scientists sampled the repertoires only once the peak T cell response had passed. Possibly, clonal diversity was underestimated; donors were largely white British and included more females.

Assay: immunoSEQ multiplex PCR; the TCRdb copy retains only in-frame clones and omits some. Here the sample spans under 200,000 clones, around nine tenths being singletons. Germline V CDR1 and CDR2: SGHKS, YYEKEE (reference sequence). Trimming shortened V by 0 bases and J by 8 bases, and 11 bases separated the two germline ends. This CDR3 has 13 amino acids. Note on this clone: Its matching antigen is unknown.

V is TRBV5-5 and J is TRBJ1-2, with D unclear. Sequenced here: peripheral blood, sampled 28 days after the second AZD1222 dose. The receptor was isolated from an adult who received the AZD1222 COVID-19 vaccine. The CDR3 protein is CASSLVQAPGYTF. For the CDR3, the DNA is TGTGCCAGCAGCTTGGTCCAGGCACCGGGCTACACCTTC.